This T cell receptor beta chain emerged from a study of T cell changes during pregnancy in multiple sclerosis. In germline, CDR1 is SGHRS, CDR2 YFSETQ. The CDR3 spans 13 residues. Deletions cut 3 bases from V and 6 bases from J, with 13 bases between. Profiled with immunoSEQ multiplex PCR; TCRdb holds only in-frame clones, not every one. In the table there are about 87,000 clones, approximately 92% of which are singletons. This rearrangement joins TRBV5-1 to TRBJ2-7; no firm D call. This TCR came from a female donor in good health, enrolled as a control in a pregnancy study. The sample here was peripheral blood, taken in the third trimester of pregnancy. The CDR3, as DNA: TGCGCCAGCAGCTACGGAGCCCCCGTCGAGCAGTACTTC. This gives the protein CASSYGAPVEQYF.